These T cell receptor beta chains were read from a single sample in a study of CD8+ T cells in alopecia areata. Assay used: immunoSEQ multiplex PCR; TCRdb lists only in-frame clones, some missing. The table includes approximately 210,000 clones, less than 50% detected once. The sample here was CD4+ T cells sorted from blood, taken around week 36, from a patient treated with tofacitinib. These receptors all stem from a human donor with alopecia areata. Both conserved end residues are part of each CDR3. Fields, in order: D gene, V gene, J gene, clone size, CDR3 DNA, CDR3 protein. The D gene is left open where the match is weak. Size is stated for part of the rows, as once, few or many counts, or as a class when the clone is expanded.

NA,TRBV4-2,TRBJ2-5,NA,TGTGCCAGCAGCCGACAGGTTCGGGGAGAGACCCAGTACTTC,CASSRQVRGETQYF
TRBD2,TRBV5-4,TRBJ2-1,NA,TGTGCCAGCAGCTTGGGCGGGATAGACCGCGGGGGACAGTTCTTC,CASSLGGIDRGGQFF
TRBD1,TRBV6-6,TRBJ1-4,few,TGTGCCAGCAGCTCACCGGGACAGGGGGCGGAAAAACTGTTTTTT,CASSSPGQGAEKLFF
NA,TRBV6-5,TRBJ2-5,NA,TGTGCCAGCACCAGGGTTGGGACCCAGTACTTC,CASTRVGTQYF
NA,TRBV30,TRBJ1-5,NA,TGTGCCTGGAGTGGGGGATTCTATAGCAATCAGCCCCAGCATTTT,CAWSGGFYSNQPQHF
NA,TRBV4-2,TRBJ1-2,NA,TGTGCCAGCAGCCAAGATCCTCAGGGGACCTATGGCTACACCTTC,CASSQDPQGTYGYTF
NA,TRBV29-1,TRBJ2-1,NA,TGCAGCGCAGGGAGAGGGACCTACAATGAGCAGTTCTTC,CSAGRGTYNEQFF
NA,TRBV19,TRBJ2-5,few,TGTGCCAGTAGTACGGGACGACAAGAGACCCAGTACTTC,CASSTGRQETQYF
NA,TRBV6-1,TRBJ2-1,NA,TGTGCCAGCAGTGAAGCAGGCTCGCGAGGCAATGAGCAGTTCTTC,CASSEAGSRGNEQFF
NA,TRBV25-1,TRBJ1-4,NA,TGTGCCAGCAGTGACGTGGGGGGCTATGATGAAAAACTGTTTTTT,CASSDVGGYDEKLFF
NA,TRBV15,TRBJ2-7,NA,TGCGCCACCAGCAGCCGATACTACGAGCAGTACTTC,CATSSRYYEQYF
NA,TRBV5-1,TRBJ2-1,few,TGCGCCAGCAGCTACCACAATGAGCAGTTCTTC,CASSYHNEQFF
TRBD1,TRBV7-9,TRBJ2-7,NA,TGTGCCAGCAGCCCCACAGGGGGCGAGCAGTACTTC,CASSPTGGEQYF
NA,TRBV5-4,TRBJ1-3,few,TGTGCCAGCAGCTTGCCAGGGGGAAACACCATATATTTT,CASSLPGGNTIYF
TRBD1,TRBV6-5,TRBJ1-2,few,TGTGCCAGTGGGACAGCTACCGTCTATGGCTACACCTTC,CASGTATVYGYTF
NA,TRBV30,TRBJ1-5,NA,TGTGCCTGGAGTTGGGGGGGCGAGAGCAATCAGCCCCAGCATTTT,CAWSWGGESNQPQHF
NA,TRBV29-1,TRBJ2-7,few,TGCAGCGTGGCTATTGTCGACGAGCAGTACTTC,CSVAIVDEQYF
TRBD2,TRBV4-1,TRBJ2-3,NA,TGCGCCAGCAGTCCCCCCGGGGGGGGCACAGATACGCAGTATTTT,CASSPPGGGTDTQYF
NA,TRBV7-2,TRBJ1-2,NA,TGTGCCAGCAGCTTAGATCAGGGCGGCTATGGCTACACCTTC,CASSLDQGGYGYTF
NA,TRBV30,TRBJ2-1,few,TGTGCCTGGAGACAGGACCTCCCTCATGAGCAGTTCTTC,CAWRQDLPHEQFF
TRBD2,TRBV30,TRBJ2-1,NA,TGTGCCTGGACAAAAACTAGCGGGATTTACAATGAGCAGTTCTTC,CAWTKTSGIYNEQFF
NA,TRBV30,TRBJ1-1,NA,TGTGCCTGGAGTGGTGGATATATGAACACTGAAGCTTTCTTT,CAWSGGYMNTEAFF
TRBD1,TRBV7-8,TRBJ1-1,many,TGTGCCAGCAGCTCCCTCCAGGGGGGGTGGGGTGAAGCTTTCTTT,CASSSLQGGWGEAFF
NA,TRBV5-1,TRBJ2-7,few,TGCGCCAGCAGCCTAGGGGGACTCTCCTACGAGCAGTACTTC,CASSLGGLSYEQYF
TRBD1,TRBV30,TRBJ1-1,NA,TGTGCCTGGAGGACAGGGGGCTGGTCGACTGAAGCTTTCTTT,CAWRTGGWSTEAFF
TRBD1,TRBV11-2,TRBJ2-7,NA,TGTGCCAGCAGCACGCTCTCAGGGGGCTCCTACGAGCAGTACTTC,CASSTLSGGSYEQYF
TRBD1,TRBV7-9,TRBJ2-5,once,TGTGCCAGCAGCTTAGGGACAGGGGGCGAGGAGACCCAGTACTTC,CASSLGTGGEETQYF
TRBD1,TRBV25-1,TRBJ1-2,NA,TGTGCCAGCAGTGAATATAAACAGGGGGCTCATGGCTACACCTTC,CASSEYKQGAHGYTF
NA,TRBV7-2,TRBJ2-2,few,TGTGCCAGCAGCTTTTACACCGGGGAGCTGTTTTTT,CASSFYTGELFF
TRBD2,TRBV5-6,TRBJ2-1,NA,TGTGCCAGCAGGTACGGGAGGGGGGATGAGCAGTTCTTC,CASRYGRGDEQFF
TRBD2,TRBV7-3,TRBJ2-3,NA,TGTAACGAGTTGGAGCGGGAGTCAGATACGCAGTATTTT,CNELERESDTQYF
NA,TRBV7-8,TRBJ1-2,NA,TGTGCCAGCAGCTTAGTTGCAGGCGCTAACTATGGCTACACCTTC,CASSLVAGANYGYTF
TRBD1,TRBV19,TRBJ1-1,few,TGTGCCAGTAGTCGACAGGGGATGAACACTGAAGCTTTCTTT,CASSRQGMNTEAFF
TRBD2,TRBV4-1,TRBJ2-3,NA,TGCGCCAGCAGCCAAGAACATACTAGCGGTTACACAGATACGCAGTATTTT,CASSQEHTSGYTDTQYF
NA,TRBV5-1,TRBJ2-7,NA,TGCGCCAGCAGCGAATTCTCCTACGAGCAGTACTTC,CASSEFSYEQYF
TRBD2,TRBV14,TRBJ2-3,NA,TGTGCCAGCAGCCCCTGGATACTAGCGGGAGCCCTAGATACGCAGTATTTT,CASSPWILAGALDTQYF
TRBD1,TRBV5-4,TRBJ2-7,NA,TGTGCCAGCAGCACGGACAGGGGACACGAGCAGTACTTC,CASSTDRGHEQYF
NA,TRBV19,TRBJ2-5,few,TGTGCCAGCGCTATAGTCGGCGGAAAAGAGACCCAGTACTTC,CASAIVGGKETQYF
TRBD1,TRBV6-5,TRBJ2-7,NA,TGTGCCAGCAGCCGGGACAGACTCTACGAGCAGTACTTC,CASSRDRLYEQYF
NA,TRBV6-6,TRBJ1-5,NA,TGTGCCAGCAGTTATGGGGTTGTTGGTCAGCCCCAGCATTTT,CASSYGVVGQPQHF
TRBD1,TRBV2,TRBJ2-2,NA,TGTGCCAGCAGTGGGACAGGGGGCCCCAGAGGGGAGCTGTTTTTT,CASSGTGGPRGELFF
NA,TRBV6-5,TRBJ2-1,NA,TGTGCCAGCGCCACAGGGGTTTGGGAGGACAATGAGCAGTTCTTC,CASATGVWEDNEQFF
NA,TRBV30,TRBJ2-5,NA,TGTGCCTGGAGACCAGGGGGGTCCCAAGAGACCCAGTACTTC,CAWRPGGSQETQYF
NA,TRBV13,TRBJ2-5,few,TGTGCCAGCAGCTCAAGACAGCTACAAGAGACCCAGTACTTC,CASSSRQLQETQYF
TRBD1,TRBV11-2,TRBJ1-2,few,TGTGCCAGCAGCCTCGGGACAGTGGGCGAGGGTGGCTACACCTTC,CASSLGTVGEGGYTF
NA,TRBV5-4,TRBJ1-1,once,TGTGCCAGCAGCTTGGATCAGGGGAGGGACACTGAAGCTTTCTTT,CASSLDQGRDTEAFF
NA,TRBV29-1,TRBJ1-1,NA,TGCAGCGTTGAAGTGGGGGGCGACACTGAAGCTTTCTTT,CSVEVGGDTEAFF
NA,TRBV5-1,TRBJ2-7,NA,TGCGCCAGCAGCTTGATATCCCGACACAACTCCTACGAGCAGTACTTC,CASSLISRHNSYEQYF
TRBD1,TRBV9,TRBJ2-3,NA,TGTGCCAGCAGCGCAGTGGGGACAGACACAGATACGCAGTATTTT,CASSAVGTDTDTQYF
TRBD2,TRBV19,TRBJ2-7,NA,TGTGCCAGTAGTAACCCTAGCGGGTTAATGGGTCGCGAGCAGTACTTC,CASSNPSGLMGREQYF